The entry below describes one T cell receptor (beta chain). The V gene's germline CDR1 is SGHTA and CDR2 FQGNSA. The CDR3 loop spans 13 amino acids. Trimming shortened V by 8 bases and J by 1 base, and 11 bases separated the two germline ends. Sequencing was performed with immunoSEQ multiplex PCR; in TCRdb, only in-frame clones are kept and a portion is missing. The data show 300,000 to 350,000 clones, 80% to 90% seen once. This entry is derived from a study of blood T cell repertoires in COVID-19. Turning to the study itself: From the United States, Italy and Spain came samples of acute and convalescent COVID-19.

Each participant's cohort was designated according to participant-reported clinical history. This sequence was found in a young woman who had recovered from COVID-19. The chain combines TRBV7-2 with TRBJ1-1, with D possibly being TRBD1 (5 bases). Source material: PBMCs or T cells enriched from blood (not recorded which). CDR3: CASGGDGNTEAFF. The CDR3 DNA sequence: TGTGCCAGCGGGGGGGATGGGAACACTGAAGCTTTCTTT.